Sequencing of this T cell receptor (beta chain) was carried out in a study of identical twins. The CDR3 extends over 15 amino acids. V lost 0 bases to trimming and J lost 7 bases; unmatched junction nucleotides: 9. CDR1 is DFQATT, CDR2 SNEGSKA, per germline (reference sequence). To note about this clonotype: What it binds is not known.

Study-wide results and limits: Insertions were fewer in abundant cord blood beta clonotypes, whereas memory repertoires showed none of this pattern. The analysis was cross-sectional rather than longitudinal within donors.

A universal primer site arose from template switching, and cDNA bore unique molecular identifiers. TCRdb called the 5' RACE reads again in MiXCR, with one record for every CDR3 protein. Found here are more than 650,000 distinct CDR3 sequences, approximately 6% of them singletons; the top ten hold 1.5% to 2%. Healthy Caucasians were all of the donors. The clonotype was recovered from a young man in good health. The rearrangement joins TRBV20-1 to TRBJ2-1, with 7 bases fitting TRBD2. The sample taken for sequencing was naive T cells sorted from blood. DNA of the CDR3: TGCAGTGCTAGAGATCCCCTAGCGGACGATAATGAGCAGTTCTTC. It codes for CSARDPLADDNEQFF.